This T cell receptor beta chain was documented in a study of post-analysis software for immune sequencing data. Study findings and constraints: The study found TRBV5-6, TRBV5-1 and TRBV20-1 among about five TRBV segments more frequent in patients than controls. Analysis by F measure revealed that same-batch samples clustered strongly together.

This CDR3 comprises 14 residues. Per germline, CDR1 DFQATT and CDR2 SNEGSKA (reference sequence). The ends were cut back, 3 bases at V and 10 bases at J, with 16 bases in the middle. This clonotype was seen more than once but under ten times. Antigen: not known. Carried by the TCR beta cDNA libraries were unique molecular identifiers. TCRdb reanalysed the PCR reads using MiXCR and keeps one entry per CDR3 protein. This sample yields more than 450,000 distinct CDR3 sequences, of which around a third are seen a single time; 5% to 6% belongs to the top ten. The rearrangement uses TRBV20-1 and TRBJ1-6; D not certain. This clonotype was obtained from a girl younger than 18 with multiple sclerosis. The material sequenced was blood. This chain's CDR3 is CSASLGKGQSPLHF. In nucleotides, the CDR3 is TGCAGTGCTAGCCTAGGAAAAGGGCAATCACCCCTCCACTTT.